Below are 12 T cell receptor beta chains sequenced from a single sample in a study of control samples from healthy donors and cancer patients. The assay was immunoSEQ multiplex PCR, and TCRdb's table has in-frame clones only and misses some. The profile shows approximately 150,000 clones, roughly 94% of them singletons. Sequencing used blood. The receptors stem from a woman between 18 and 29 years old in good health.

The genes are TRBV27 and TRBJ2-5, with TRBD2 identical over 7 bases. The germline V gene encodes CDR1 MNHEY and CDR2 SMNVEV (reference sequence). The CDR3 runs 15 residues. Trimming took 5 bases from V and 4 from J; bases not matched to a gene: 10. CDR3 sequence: CASSPTSFEGETQYF. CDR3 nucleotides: TGTGCCAGCAGTCCGACTAGCTTTGAGGGAGAGACCCAGTACTTC.

CDR3 coding DNA: TGCAGCGTCGCCCTAACGGCCTACAATGAGCAGTTCTTC. Its translation is CSVALTAYNEQFF. J is TRBJ2-1 and V is TRBV29-1; D unclear. The CDR3 extends over 13 amino acids. Germline V gene lookup returns CDR1 SQVTM and CDR2 ANQGSEA. V gave up 6 bases and J gave up 2 bases, with 11 bases separating them.

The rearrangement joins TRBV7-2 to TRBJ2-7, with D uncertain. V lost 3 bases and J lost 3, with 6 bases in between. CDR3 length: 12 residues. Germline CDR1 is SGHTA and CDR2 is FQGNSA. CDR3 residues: CASSLSRYEQYF. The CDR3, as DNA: TGTGCCAGCAGCTTGTCCCGCTACGAGCAGTACTTC.

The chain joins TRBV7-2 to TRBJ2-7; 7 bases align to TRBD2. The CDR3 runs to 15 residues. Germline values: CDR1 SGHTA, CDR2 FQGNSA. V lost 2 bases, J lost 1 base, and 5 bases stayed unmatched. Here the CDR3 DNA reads TGTGCCAGCAGCTTATGGGGAGCGGGGTCCTACGAGCAGTACTTC. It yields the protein CASSLWGAGSYEQYF.

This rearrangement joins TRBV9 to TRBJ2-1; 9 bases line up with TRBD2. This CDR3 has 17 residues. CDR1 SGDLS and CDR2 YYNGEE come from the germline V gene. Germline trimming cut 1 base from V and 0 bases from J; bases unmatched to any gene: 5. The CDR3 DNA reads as TGTGCCAGCAGCGTACCCCTTAGCGGGAGCTCCTACAATGAGCAGTTCTTC. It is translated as CASSVPLSGSSYNEQFF.

The CDR3 protein is CASSLTYATGSNQPQHF. The CDR3 nucleotides are TGTGCCAGCAGCCTAACCTACGCGACGGGGAGCAATCAGCCCCAGCATTTT. This chain connects TRBV7-9 to TRBJ1-5; D uncertain. This CDR3 contains 17 residues. The ends were cut back, 5 bases at V and 1 base at J, with 18 bases in the middle. The V gene's germline CDR1 is SEHNR and CDR2 FQNEAQ (reference sequence).

The CDR3 loop reads CASSPRASGSLEQYF. The DNA of the CDR3 is TGTGCCAGCAGCCCTCGAGCTAGCGGGAGTCTAGAGCAGTATTTT. V usage is TRBV9 and J usage is TRBJ2-3, with 10 bases lining up with TRBD2. The CDR3 runs 15 residues. Germline-derived CDR1 and CDR2 are SGDLS and YYNGEE. J lost 11 bases, V lost 4 bases, and 13 bases had no gene match.

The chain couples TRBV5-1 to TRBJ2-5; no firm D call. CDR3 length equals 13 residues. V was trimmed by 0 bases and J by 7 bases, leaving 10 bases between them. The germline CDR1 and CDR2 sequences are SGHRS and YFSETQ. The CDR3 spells CASSLDQAGTQYF. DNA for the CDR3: TGCGCCAGCAGCTTGGATCAGGCTGGGACCCAGTACTTC.

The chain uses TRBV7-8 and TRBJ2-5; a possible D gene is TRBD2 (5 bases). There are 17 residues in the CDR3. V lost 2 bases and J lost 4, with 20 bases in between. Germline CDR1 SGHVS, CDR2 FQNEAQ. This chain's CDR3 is CASSLRRGPNPGETQYF. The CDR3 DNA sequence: TGTGCCAGCAGCTTACGGCGCGGGCCAAACCCGGGAGAGACCCAGTACTTC.

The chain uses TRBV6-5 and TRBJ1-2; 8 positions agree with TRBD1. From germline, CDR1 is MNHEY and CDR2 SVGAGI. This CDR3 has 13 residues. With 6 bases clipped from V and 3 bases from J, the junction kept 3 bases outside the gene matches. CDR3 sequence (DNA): TGTGCCAGCAGCCTGACAGGGGACTATGGCTACACCTTC. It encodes CASSLTGDYGYTF.

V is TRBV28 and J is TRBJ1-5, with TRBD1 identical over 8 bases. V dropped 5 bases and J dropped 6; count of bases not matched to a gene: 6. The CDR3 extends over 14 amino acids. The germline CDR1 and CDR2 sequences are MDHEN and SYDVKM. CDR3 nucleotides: TGTGCCAGCAGTACAGGGGGTCTAGTTCAGCCCCAGCATTTT. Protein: CASSTGGLVQPQHF.

The CDR3 bases are TGTGCCAGCAGTTACGGGGGTGAAAAACTGTTTTTT. It yields the protein CASSYGGEKLFF. J is TRBJ1-4 and V is TRBV6-6, with D perhaps TRBD1 (5 bases). Germline V CDR1 and CDR2: MNHNY, SVGAGI (reference sequence). V was cut by 2 bases and J by 7 bases, with 5 bases left in between. The CDR3 loop spans 12 amino acids.